Here is one T cell receptor beta chain with its context. The clone's antigen remains unknown. Per-base qualities were not stored, and no clone one base away is much larger. This specimen belongs to a study of cytomegalovirus exposure and HLA in healthy donors (dated by TCRdb to about 2017). Describing the broader study: The approximately 710 repertoires of the first cohort and the 95 to 150 validation repertoires were produced on the same platform, according to a later analysis. The study was designed to test whether signatures of past pathogen exposure could be identified by cataloging public T cell receptors. Along with the roughly 670-subject first cohort, a separate validation cohort of over a hundred different subjects was used. To predict cytomegalovirus infection status, the study brought together high-throughput TCR immunosequencing, statistical association of individual TCRs with disease status, and machine learning.

Donors formed part of the validation cohort, which comprised over a hundred subjects and was distinct from the first cohort of under 850 subjects. Study-wide findings and limitations: A later analysis lacked HLA typing for the validation cohort, so it scored co-occurrence in that cohort across all 130 or so repertoires. Subsequent analysis determined that TCRs grouped into clusters in the first cohort also showed a tendency toward co-occurrence across the 120 or so validation repertoires, and approximately 93% of cluster scores exceeded 0. Three of the identified cytomegalovirus-associated TCR beta chains were confirmed in vitro to be specific for cytomegalovirus antigens. In both the original and validation cohorts, the classifier was reported to diagnose cytomegalovirus status with high specificity and sensitivity. While some public TCRs were present in many individuals, most TCR sequences turned up only very rarely across donors. A total of about 180 TCR beta chains were listed by the study as associated with cytomegalovirus. It was suggested by the authors that the approach could potentially be generalized to other disease states and immunological phenotypes.

Looking up the germline V gene (reference sequence) yields CDR1 GTSNPN and CDR2 SVGIG. The CDR3 starts with the cysteine, ends with the phenylalanine, and has 12 residues. Only the CDR3 DNA stays, 36 bases, in frame from base 1. V is shortened by 2 bases, J by 7 bases, and the region joining them spans 12 bases. Library generation was performed with the immunoSEQ multiplex PCR assay. On the authors' methods: A statistical classification framework was built for diagnosing cytomegalovirus status from the catalog of TCR beta chain sequences. Imported from immuneACCESS, the table was reduced by TCRdb to in-frame sequences with V and J called. These copies leave out some clones; in studies compared against another copy, an unresolved V gene accounts for under half, and the cause of the remainder is not known. The V and J calls and clone size are taken from that table; D and trimming were inferred from the DNA. The sample table records about 110,000 clones; about 94% of these occur just once. Of the sample, roughly 0.67% is held by the ten largest clones.

The specimen was PBMCs. This receptor was taken from a young woman in good health and CMV-seronegative. Here the chain combines TRBV30 and TRBJ2-7; no D gene call is confident. The CDR3 loop reads CAWSFFYPEQYF. The DNA sequence is TGTGCCTGGAGTTTCTTCTACCCAGAGCAGTACTTC.